The rows below give T cell receptor beta chains drawn from one sample of a study of blood T cell repertoires in COVID-19. TCRdb's table, derived via immunoSEQ multiplex PCR, lists solely in-frame clones and lacks some. The sample shows 15,000 or so clones, almost 95% of them seen only once. The sample comprised peripheral blood. These receptors came from a human donor with active COVID-19. The donor label of this sample is uncertain. CDR3s include the opening cysteine and the closing phenylalanine or tryptophan. D genes are given only for firm matches. Clone size is stated in some rows and not others, as once, few, many or a class when expanded.

j_call	v_call	d_call	clone_size	cdr3_aa	cdr3_nt
TRBJ1-3	TRBV5-1	.	.	CASSLSGGNTIYF	TGCGCCAGCAGTCTCTCAGGAGGAAACACCATATATTTT
TRBJ1-3	TRBV30	.	few	CAWRSIRNTIYF	TGTGCCTGGAGGAGCATAAGAAACACCATATATTTT
TRBJ1-4	TRBV14	.	.	CASSPELNEKLFF	TGTGCCAGCAGCCCCGAGTTAAATGAAAAACTGTTTTTT
TRBJ1-1	TRBV2	.	.	CASSAQGPNTEAFF	TGTGCCAGCAGCGCACAGGGCCCTAACACTGAAGCTTTCTTT
TRBJ2-7	TRBV5-1	.	.	CASSLAPNYYEQYF	TGCGCCAGCAGCTTGGCCCCCAACTACTACGAGCAGTACTTC
TRBJ1-3	TRBV3-1/TRBV3-2	.	.	CASGKGAGNTIYF	TGTGCCAGCGGAAAAGGGGCTGGAAACACCATATATTTT
TRBJ1-1	TRBV11-2	.	.	CASSFGGPQPNTEAFF	TGTGCCAGCAGCTTCGGGGGGCCTCAACCGAACACTGAAGCTTTCTTT
TRBJ2-1	TRBV10-1	TRBD2	.	CASSDPGGRTYNEQFF	TGCGCCAGCAGTGATCCTGGCGGGAGGACCTACAATGAGCAGTTCTTC
TRBJ2-1	TRBV9	.	.	CASSVVPGAPNEQFF	TGTGCCAGCAGCGTAGTGCCAGGGGCGCCGAATGAGCAGTTCTTC
TRBJ2-1	TRBV19	TRBD1	.	CASSTRDRVSNEQFF	TGTGCCAGTTCGACCCGGGACAGGGTATCCAATGAGCAGTTCTTC
TRBJ1-6	TRBV30	TRBD1	.	CAWSLGQGGSPLHF	TGTGCCTGGAGCCTCGGACAGGGGGGCTCACCCCTCCACTTT
TRBJ1-4	TRBV5-4	TRBD1	.	CASSQRQGAYEKLFF	TGTGCCAGCAGCCAACGACAGGGGGCGTACGAAAAACTGTTTTTT
TRBJ1-4	TRBV5-5	TRBD1	.	CASSKGQGETFNEKLFF	TGTGCCAGCAGCAAGGGACAGGGGGAAACCTTTAATGAAAAACTGTTTTTT
TRBJ2-1	TRBV19	.	.	CASSVVARSSYNEQFF	TGTGCCAGTAGTGTCGTCGCCCGGAGCTCCTACAATGAGCAGTTCTTC
TRBJ2-7	TRBV7-2	.	.	CASSPGGSYEQYF	TGTGCCAGCAGCCCAGGGGGGTCCTACGAGCAGTACTTC
TRBJ2-1	TRBV11-3	TRBD2	.	CASSKRGGLVEQFF	TGTGCCAGCAGTAAGCGGGGGGGCCTGGTGGAGCAGTTCTTC
TRBJ2-2	TRBV6-5	TRBD1	.	CASRTGTGGSGELFF	TGTGCCAGCAGAACCGGGACAGGGGGCTCCGGGGAGCTGTTTTTT
TRBJ2-7	TRBV10-2	.	.	CASRAENYEQYF	TGCGCCAGCAGAGCCGAAAACTACGAGCAGTACTTC
TRBJ2-5	TRBV2	.	.	CASSLLIQETQYF	TGTGCCAGCAGCCTACTGATCCAAGAGACCCAGTACTTC
TRBJ2-7	TRBV11-2	TRBD1	.	CASSPTGTGGYEQYF	TGTGCCAGCAGCCCCACCGGGACAGGGGGCTACGAGCAGTACTTC
TRBJ2-5	TRBV20-1	.	.	CSWGQRETQYF	TGCAGCTGGGGGCAGAGAGAGACCCAGTACTTC
TRBJ2-2	TRBV11-2	.	.	CASSLVGAAGELFF	TGTGCCAGCAGCTTAGTAGGGGCGGCCGGGGAGCTGTTTTTT
TRBJ2-3	TRBV28	.	.	CASSIQTGSGTDTQYF	TGTGCCAGCAGTATACAGACCGGGAGCGGCACAGATACGCAGTATTTT
TRBJ2-7	TRBV28	TRBD2	.	CASRIHPTSGNEQYF	TGTGCCAGCAGAATTCACCCGACTAGCGGCAACGAGCAGTACTTC
TRBJ2-3	TRBV5-4	TRBD2	.	CASSLKLADTDTQYF	TGTGCCAGCAGCTTAAAGCTAGCGGACACAGATACGCAGTATTTT
TRBJ1-6	TRBV6-5	.	.	CASRREAYNSPLHF	TGTGCCAGCAGACGGGAGGCCTATAATTCACCCCTCCACTTT
TRBJ1-5	TRBV4-1	.	.	CASSQTDNNSNQPQHF	TGCGCCAGCAGCCAGACGGACAACAATAGCAATCAGCCCCAGCATTTT
TRBJ2-1	TRBV15	TRBD2	.	CATRGGGRNEQFF	TGTGCCACCAGAGGCGGGGGGCGCAATGAGCAGTTCTTC
TRBJ1-1	TRBV27	.	.	CASSPPYRDTEAFF	TGTGCCAGCAGTCCCCCTTACAGGGACACTGAAGCTTTCTTT
TRBJ1-1	TRBV6-6	TRBD1	.	CASAIGQGWDTEAFF	TGTGCCAGCGCAATCGGACAGGGGTGGGACACTGAAGCTTTCTTT
TRBJ2-1	TRBV19	.	.	CASSLLASIFNEQFF	TGTGCCAGTAGCCTCCTAGCGAGTATTTTTAATGAGCAGTTCTTC
TRBJ2-1	TRBV19	TRBD2	.	CASSSFIAGASYNEQFF	TGTGCCAGTAGTTCGTTTATAGCGGGGGCATCCTACAATGAGCAGTTCTTC
TRBJ2-2	TRBV7-9	TRBD2	.	CASSPFRGGVAGELFF	TGTGCCAGCAGCCCCTTTCGGGGGGGAGTCGCCGGGGAGCTGTTTTTT
TRBJ1-2	TRBV6-5	.	.	CASSNPIREGYTF	TGTGCCAGCAGCAACCCCATACGAGAGGGCTACACCTTC
TRBJ2-2	TRBV7-9	.	.	CASSLVAIGELFF	TGTGCCAGCAGCTTAGTGGCCATCGGGGAGCTGTTTTTT
TRBJ2-3	TRBV7-8	.	.	CASSSAGTTDTQYF	TGTGCCAGCAGCTCCGCCGGGACTACAGATACGCAGTATTTT
TRBJ2-1	TRBV7-2	TRBD2	.	CASSLSPGLASYNEQFF	TGTGCCAGCAGCTTATCCCCGGGACTAGCGTCCTACAATGAGCAGTTCTTC
TRBJ2-3	TRBV20-1	.	.	CSVFSTDTQYF	TGCAGTGTATTCAGCACAGATACGCAGTATTTT
TRBJ2-1	TRBV11-3	.	.	CASSSLRLSNNEQFF	TGTGCCAGCAGCTCCCTCAGGCTATCTAACAATGAGCAGTTCTTC
TRBJ2-5	TRBV11-2	TRBD2	.	CASSLGPPGLAGGPGTQYF	TGTGCCAGCAGCTTAGGACCGCCGGGACTAGCGGGAGGGCCGGGGACCCAGTACTTC
TRBJ2-7	TRBV7-2	.	once	CASSLRVGAGEQYF	TGTGCCAGCAGCCTACGTGTGGGGGCAGGCGAGCAGTACTTC
TRBJ2-7	TRBV5-7	TRBD1	.	CASSRGDSDYEQYF	TGTGCCAGCAGCCGAGGGGACAGCGACTACGAGCAGTACTTC
TRBJ1-1	TRBV4-1	.	.	CASSQTGLGNTEAFF	TGCGCCAGCAGCCAAACAGGGCTAGGGAACACTGAAGCTTTCTTT
TRBJ2-3	TRBV10-1	TRBD2	.	CASSGTSGGTDTQYF	TGCGCCAGCAGCGGGACTAGCGGGGGTACAGATACGCAGTATTTT
TRBJ2-1	TRBV15	TRBD2	.	CATSNPGLADNEQFF	TGTGCCACCAGCAATCCCGGACTAGCCGATAATGAGCAGTTCTTC
TRBJ2-1	TRBV19	TRBD1	.	CASSIQGALNEQFF	TGTGCCAGTAGTATACAGGGGGCTCTGAATGAGCAGTTCTTC
TRBJ2-7	TRBV2	TRBD1	.	CASGAGGYEQYF	TGTGCCAGCGGGGCAGGGGGCTACGAGCAGTACTTC
TRBJ2-2	TRBV28	.	.	CAIGTPGTGELFF	TGTGCCATCGGGACACCAGGCACCGGGGAGCTGTTTTTT
TRBJ1-1	TRBV14	.	.	CASSQDQASNTEAFF	TGTGCCAGCAGCCAAGATCAGGCCTCGAACACTGAAGCTTTCTTT
TRBJ2-1	TRBV5-1	TRBD2	.	CASSEGLAGDVEQFF	TGCGCCAGCAGCGAGGGACTAGCGGGAGATGTGGAGCAGTTCTTC
TRBJ1-4	TRBV11-2	.	.	CASSSTGQREKLFF	TGTGCCAGCAGCTCAACAGGGCAGAGGGAAAAACTGTTTTTT